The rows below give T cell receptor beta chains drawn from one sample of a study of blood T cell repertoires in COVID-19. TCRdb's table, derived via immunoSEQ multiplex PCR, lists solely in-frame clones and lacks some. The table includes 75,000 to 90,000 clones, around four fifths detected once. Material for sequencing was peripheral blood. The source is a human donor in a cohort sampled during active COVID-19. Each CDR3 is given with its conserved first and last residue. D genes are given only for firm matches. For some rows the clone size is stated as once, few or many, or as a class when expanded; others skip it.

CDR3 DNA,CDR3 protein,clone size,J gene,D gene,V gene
TGCGCCAGCAGCCAAGACTACAGGGATCCCCTGGGAGAGACCCAGTACTTC,CASSQDYRDPLGETQYF,NA,TRBJ2-5,NA,TRBV4-1
TGTGCCAGCAGCTTACGGGGGGGTTGGTACGAGCAGTACTTC,CASSLRGGWYEQYF,few,TRBJ2-7,TRBD2,TRBV7-9
TGTGCCAGCAGTTGGCGTCAGGGGGAAGAAAAACTGTTTTTT,CASSWRQGEEKLFF,NA,TRBJ1-4,TRBD1,TRBV27
TGTGCCAGCAGCTTGTTCGGGGGGCTCTCTGGAAACACCATATATTTT,CASSLFGGLSGNTIYF,NA,TRBJ1-3,NA,TRBV5-6
TGTGCCTCAAATCCAGGGGGCGCTGGGGCCAACGTCCTGACTTTC,CASNPGGAGANVLTF,NA,TRBJ2-6,TRBD1,TRBV30
TGTGCCAGCACTAGGGACACGTACTACGAGCAGTACTTC,CASTRDTYYEQYF,NA,TRBJ2-7,NA,TRBV12-3/TRBV12-4
TGTGCCAGCAGCGTAGTAGACTCTCCTTCTAACTATGGCTACACCTTC,CASSVVDSPSNYGYTF,NA,TRBJ1-2,NA,TRBV9
TGCGCCAGCATCAAGAGGGCAGGGGGCGAGCAGTACTTC,CASIKRAGGEQYF,few,TRBJ2-7,TRBD1,TRBV10-1
TGTGCCAGCACCAGGGGGCGCTTCCTAAATTTC,CASTRGRFLNF,NA,TRBJ2-7,TRBD1,TRBV25-1
TGTGCCAGCAGCGTAGAGGACCTCGGGACACCCTCCTACGAGCAGTACTTC,CASSVEDLGTPSYEQYF,NA,TRBJ2-7,NA,TRBV9
TGCGCCAGCAGCCCGCGAGGTGCCGGGAGGGAGACCCAGTACTTC,CASSPRGAGRETQYF,NA,TRBJ2-5,TRBD2,TRBV10-1
TGTGCCAGCAGAGAGGAAGGCGAGCAGTACTTC,CASREEGEQYF,once,TRBJ2-7,NA,TRBV7-9
TGTGCCAGCAGCTTAGGATTGGGGGGGGAGCAGTACTTC,CASSLGLGGEQYF,NA,TRBJ2-7,TRBD2,TRBV7-8
TGTGCCAGCAGCTTAATAGGCGGAAGCACAGATACGCAGTATTTT,CASSLIGGSTDTQYF,NA,TRBJ2-3,NA,TRBV7-3
TGTGCCAGCAGCATAGCAGGGGGAGATGGAAACACCATATATTTT,CASSIAGGDGNTIYF,NA,TRBJ1-3,TRBD1,TRBV11-2
TGTGCCAGCAGCCCCCCCGGGACAGGGGGCTGTTACGAGCAGTACTTC,CASSPPGTGGCYEQYF,NA,TRBJ2-7,TRBD1,TRBV7-9
TGTGCTAGCAGTAGGGAGTACCAAGAGACCCAGTACTTC,CASSREYQETQYF,NA,TRBJ2-5,NA,TRBV7-7
TGTGCCAGCACCCCGTCGGCTAGCGGGAACAATGAGCAGTTCTTC,CASTPSASGNNEQFF,NA,TRBJ2-1,TRBD2,TRBV6-2/TRBV6-3
TGTGCCAGCAGCCGACTAGCGGCGAACACCGGGGAGCTGTTTTTT,CASSRLAANTGELFF,NA,TRBJ2-2,TRBD2,TRBV11-3
TGTGCCAGCAGCTATGGGACAGGTACCTACGAGCAGTACTTC,CASSYGTGTYEQYF,NA,TRBJ2-7,TRBD1,TRBV5-6
TGTGCCAGCAGCTCCGGGACAGGCGTAGGTGGCTACACCTTC,CASSSGTGVGGYTF,NA,TRBJ1-2,TRBD1,TRBV7-9
TGTGCCAGTAGTATTAACGCAGGACTTAATGAGCAGTTCTTC,CASSINAGLNEQFF,once,TRBJ2-1,NA,TRBV19
TGTGCCAGCAGCGAGCAGGTTTCCCCCCTGATTGGCACCGGGGAGCTGTTTTTT,CASSEQVSPLIGTGELFF,once,TRBJ2-2,NA,TRBV2
TGTGCCAGCAGTTACGTCGGGGGTAACACTGAAGCTTTCTTT,CASSYVGGNTEAFF,once,TRBJ1-1,NA,TRBV6-5
TGTGCCAGCAGCGAGGGACAGGGGGGGCGAGAGACCCAGTACTTC,CASSEGQGGRETQYF,NA,TRBJ2-5,TRBD1,TRBV9
TGTGCCTGGAGTGTTAGTAACGGTCAGCCCCAGCATTTT,CAWSVSNGQPQHF,few,TRBJ1-5,NA,TRBV30
TGTGCCAGCAGCCCCAGGGGCCCGCCGGTCCGGTACGAGCAGTACTTC,CASSPRGPPVRYEQYF,once,TRBJ2-7,NA,TRBV7-2
TGTGCCAGCAGTCAAATTCGGACAGGGGGAACCTATGGCTACACCTTC,CASSQIRTGGTYGYTF,NA,TRBJ1-2,TRBD1,TRBV3-1/TRBV3-2
TGTGCCAGCAGTTTAGCCGGACAGCAGAGCTCCTACGAGCAGTACTTC,CASSLAGQQSSYEQYF,NA,TRBJ2-7,NA,TRBV28
TGTGCCAGCAGCCAAGGAGGGATGCCTAATGAAAAACTGTTTTTT,CASSQGGMPNEKLFF,NA,TRBJ1-4,NA,TRBV4-2
TGCGCCAGCAGCACCAACCACGGGACGCAGTATTTT,CASSTNHGTQYF,NA,TRBJ2-3,NA,TRBV5-1
TGTGCCAGCAGTACCGTGTCGCGGGGGGTCACAGATACGCAGTATTTT,CASSTVSRGVTDTQYF,NA,TRBJ2-3,TRBD2,TRBV6-2/TRBV6-3
TGTGCCAGCAGCGATTCCACCGGGACAGGGGGAGAGACCCAGTACTTC,CASSDSTGTGGETQYF,NA,TRBJ2-5,TRBD1,TRBV5-6
TGTGCCACCAGTGGTCAGACAGGGAGACTAGGATTC,CATSGQTGRLGF,NA,TRBJ2-7,NA,TRBV24-1
TGTGCCAGCAGCTTCGGGACAGAGTCCTACGAGCAGTACTTC,CASSFGTESYEQYF,NA,TRBJ2-7,TRBD1,TRBV5-6
TGCGCCAGCAGCTTGCCGGGCTCTGGGGCCAACGTCCTGACTTTC,CASSLPGSGANVLTF,NA,TRBJ2-6,NA,TRBV5-1
TGTGCCTGGACTAGCGGGGCCTCCTACAATGAGCAGTTCTTC,CAWTSGASYNEQFF,NA,TRBJ2-1,TRBD2,TRBV30
TGTGCCAGCAGCTTTGGACAGGGGGGAGGCTACACCTTC,CASSFGQGGGYTF,NA,TRBJ1-2,TRBD1,TRBV6-2/TRBV6-3
TGTGCCAGCAGTTATGGAGGGACAGTCAATCAGCCCCAGCATTTT,CASSYGGTVNQPQHF,NA,TRBJ1-5,TRBD1,TRBV6-2/TRBV6-3
TGTGCCAGCAGTGTGGTCTGGACAGGGTTAACGACTAATGAAAAACTGTTTTTT,CASSVVWTGLTTNEKLFF,NA,TRBJ1-4,TRBD1,TRBV6-1
TGTGCCAGCAGTTACTCCGGTATTACCTATGGCTACACCTTC,CASSYSGITYGYTF,NA,TRBJ1-2,NA,TRBV6-2/TRBV6-3
TGCGCCAGCTACCGGGACAACACAGATACGCAGTATTTT,CASYRDNTDTQYF,NA,TRBJ2-3,NA,TRBV5-1
TGTGCCAGCAGTATGCGTAATGAAAAACTGTTTTTT,CASSMRNEKLFF,NA,TRBJ1-4,NA,TRBV27
TGCGCCAGCAGCATAGGGACAGGCCAGTATGAAAAACTGTTTTTT,CASSIGTGQYEKLFF,NA,TRBJ1-4,TRBD1,TRBV5-1
TGTGCCTGGAGTGGGGAGGCTGGTCGCAATCAGCCCCAGCATTTT,CAWSGEAGRNQPQHF,few,TRBJ1-5,NA,TRBV30
TGTGCCAGCAGCTCCCGACTCAGCTCTGGGGCCAACGTCCTGACTTTC,CASSSRLSSGANVLTF,NA,TRBJ2-6,NA,TRBV7-9
TGTGCCAGCAGCAACCCGGCGGGGGGCAACACCGGGGAGCTGTTTTTT,CASSNPAGGNTGELFF,NA,TRBJ2-2,TRBD2,TRBV9
TGTGCCAGCAGCCAGTCGGTAGCGGGAGGGTCGGAGACCCAGTACTTC,CASSQSVAGGSETQYF,NA,TRBJ2-5,TRBD2,TRBV3-1/TRBV3-2
TGTGCCAGCAGGAGGGACTCCAACACCGGGGAGCTGTTTTTT,CASRRDSNTGELFF,few,TRBJ2-2,NA,TRBV7-3
TGTGCCAGCAGCTTAGACTCAGGTCAAGAGACCCAGTACTTC,CASSLDSGQETQYF,NA,TRBJ2-5,NA,TRBV11-3
TGTGCCAGCAGTTGGGCAGGGGGGAACACTGAAGCTTTCTTT,CASSWAGGNTEAFF,NA,TRBJ1-1,TRBD1,TRBV6-2/TRBV6-3
TGTGCCTGGTCCGGGACAGGGCCCGATGAGCAGTTCTTC,CAWSGTGPDEQFF,NA,TRBJ2-1,TRBD1,TRBV30
TGTGCCAGCAGTTTACCAGCGACCTCCGACACCATATATTTT,CASSLPATSDTIYF,NA,TRBJ1-3,NA,TRBV28
TGTGCCAGCAGCGCAGGGGCGCGGAATCAGCCCCAGCATTTT,CASSAGARNQPQHF,NA,TRBJ1-5,NA,TRBV6-5
TGTGCCAGCAGCCGGACTAGCGGGGGCTACGAGCAGTACTTC,CASSRTSGGYEQYF,NA,TRBJ2-7,TRBD2,TRBV6-6
TGTGCTAGCAGCCAACTTCTAGCGGACCGAGGTGAGCAGTTCTTC,CASSQLLADRGEQFF,NA,TRBJ2-1,TRBD2,TRBV7-7
TGCGCCAGCAGCTTCACAGGGAATGTGAGGTCCTACGAGCAGTACTTC,CASSFTGNVRSYEQYF,NA,TRBJ2-7,NA,TRBV5-1
TGTGCCAGTACAACAGGGACCGGGGCCAACGTCCTGACTTTC,CASTTGTGANVLTF,NA,TRBJ2-6,NA,TRBV2
TGTGCCAGCAGCTTCGTGGAGACCCAGTACTTC,CASSFVETQYF,NA,TRBJ2-5,NA,TRBV5-6